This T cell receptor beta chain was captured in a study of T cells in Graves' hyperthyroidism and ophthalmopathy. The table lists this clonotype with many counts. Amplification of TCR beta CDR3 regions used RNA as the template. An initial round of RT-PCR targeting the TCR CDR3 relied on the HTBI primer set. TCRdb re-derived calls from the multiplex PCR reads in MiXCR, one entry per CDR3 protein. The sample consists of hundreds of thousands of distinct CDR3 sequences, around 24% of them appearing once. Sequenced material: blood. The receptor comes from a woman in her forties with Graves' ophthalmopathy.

The CDR3 region is CASSFFTGTANYGYTF. As DNA, the CDR3 is TGCGCCAGCAGCTTTTTCACCGGGACAGCTAACTATGGCTACACCTTC. V is TRBV5-1 and J is TRBJ1-2, with TRBD1 identical over 7 bases. V gave up 2 bases and J gave up 0 bases; unmatched junction bases: 7. The germline V gene encodes CDR1 SGHRS and CDR2 YFSETQ. The CDR3 has 16 residues.